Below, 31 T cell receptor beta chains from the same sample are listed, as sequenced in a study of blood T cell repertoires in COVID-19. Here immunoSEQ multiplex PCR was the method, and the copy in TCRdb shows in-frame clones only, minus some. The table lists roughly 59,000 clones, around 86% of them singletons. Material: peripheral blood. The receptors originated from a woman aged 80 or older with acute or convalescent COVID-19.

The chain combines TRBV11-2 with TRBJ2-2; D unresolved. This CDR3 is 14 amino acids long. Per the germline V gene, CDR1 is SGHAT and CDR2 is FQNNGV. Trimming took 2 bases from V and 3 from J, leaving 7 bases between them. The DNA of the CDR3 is TGTGCCAGCAGCTTAAAACACCACACCGGGGAGCTGTTTTTT. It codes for CASSLKHHTGELFF.

The CDR3: CASSEGAGIGYNEQFF. CDR3 sequence (DNA): TGTGCCAGCAGCGAGGGCGCGGGAATCGGCTACAATGAGCAGTTCTTC. The chain uses TRBV11-1 and TRBJ2-1, with a weak D call TRBD2 (6 bases). The CDR3 is made up of 16 amino acids. Germline V CDR1 and CDR2: SGHAT, FQDESV (reference sequence). Trimming cost V 5 bases and J 3 bases, with 17 bases left between them.

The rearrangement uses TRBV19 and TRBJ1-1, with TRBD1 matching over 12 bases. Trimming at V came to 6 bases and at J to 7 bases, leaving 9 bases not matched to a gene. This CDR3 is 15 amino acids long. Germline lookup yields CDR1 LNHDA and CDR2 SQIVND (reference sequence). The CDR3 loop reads CASRPRDRGLGEAFF. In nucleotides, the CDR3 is TGTGCCAGTAGACCCAGGGACAGGGGGCTTGGTGAAGCTTTCTTT. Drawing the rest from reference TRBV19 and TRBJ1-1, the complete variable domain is DGGITQSPKYLFRKEGQNVTLSCEQNLNHDAMYWYRQDPGQGLRLIYYSQIVNDFQKGDIAEGYSVSREKKESFPLTVTSAQKNPTAFYLCASRPRDRGLGEAFFGQGTRLTVV.

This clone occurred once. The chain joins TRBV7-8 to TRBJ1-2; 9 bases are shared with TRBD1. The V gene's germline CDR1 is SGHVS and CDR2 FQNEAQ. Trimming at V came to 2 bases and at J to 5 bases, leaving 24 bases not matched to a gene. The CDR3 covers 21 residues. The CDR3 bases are TGTGCCAGCAGCTTACCGGGACAGGGTATTTGGGACCCCCTTTCATCTTATGGCTACACCTTC. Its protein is CASSLPGQGIWDPLSSYGYTF.

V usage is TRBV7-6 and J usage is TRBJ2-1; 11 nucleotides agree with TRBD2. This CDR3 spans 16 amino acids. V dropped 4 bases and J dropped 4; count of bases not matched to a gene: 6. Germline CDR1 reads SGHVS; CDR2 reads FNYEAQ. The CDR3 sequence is CASSSERLAGYNEQFF. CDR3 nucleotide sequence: TGTGCCAGCAGCTCGGAACGACTAGCGGGATACAATGAGCAGTTCTTC.

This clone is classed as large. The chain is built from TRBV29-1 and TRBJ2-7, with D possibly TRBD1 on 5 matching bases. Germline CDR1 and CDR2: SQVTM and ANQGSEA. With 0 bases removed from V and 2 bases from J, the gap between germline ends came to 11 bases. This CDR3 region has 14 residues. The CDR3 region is CSVEDPGATYEQYF. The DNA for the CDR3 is TGCAGCGTTGAAGATCCTGGGGCCACCTACGAGCAGTACTTC.

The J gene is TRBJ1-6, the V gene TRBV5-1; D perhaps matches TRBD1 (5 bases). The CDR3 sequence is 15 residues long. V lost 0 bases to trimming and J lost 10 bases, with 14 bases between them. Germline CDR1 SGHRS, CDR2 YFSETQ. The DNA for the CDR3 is TGCGCCAGCAGCTTGGCCGAGACAGCGGGATCACCCCTCCACTTT. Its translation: CASSLAETAGSPLHF. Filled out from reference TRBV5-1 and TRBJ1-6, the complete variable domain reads KAGVTQTPRYLIKTRGQQVTLSCSPISGHRSVSWYQQTPGQGLQFLFEYFSETQRNKGNFPGRFSGRQFSNSRSEMNVSTLELGDSALYLCASSLAETAGSPLHFGNGTRLTVT.

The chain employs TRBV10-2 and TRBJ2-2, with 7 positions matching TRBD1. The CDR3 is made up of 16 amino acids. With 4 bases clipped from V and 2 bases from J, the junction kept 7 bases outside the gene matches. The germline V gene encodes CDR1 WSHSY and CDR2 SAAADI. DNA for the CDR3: TGCGCCAGCAGTGCTACGATAGGGGGCAACACCGGGGAGCTGTTTTTT. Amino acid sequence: CASSATIGGNTGELFF.

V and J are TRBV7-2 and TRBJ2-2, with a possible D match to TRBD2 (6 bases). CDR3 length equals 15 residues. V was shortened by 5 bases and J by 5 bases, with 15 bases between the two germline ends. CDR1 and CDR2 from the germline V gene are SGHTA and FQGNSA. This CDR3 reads CASSLSGGSTGELFF. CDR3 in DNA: TGTGCCAGCAGCCTATCCGGGGGTTCAACCGGGGAGCTGTTTTTT.

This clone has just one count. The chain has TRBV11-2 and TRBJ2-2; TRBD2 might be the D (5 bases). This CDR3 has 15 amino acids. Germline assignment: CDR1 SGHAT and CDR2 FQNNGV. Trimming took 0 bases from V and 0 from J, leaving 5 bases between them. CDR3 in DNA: TGTGCCAGCAGCTTAGAGGGAGCGAACACCGGGGAGCTGTTTTTT. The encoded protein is CASSLEGANTGELFF. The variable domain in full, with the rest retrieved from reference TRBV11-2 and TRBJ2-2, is EAGVAQSPRYKIIEKRQSVAFWCNPISGHATLYWYQQILGQGPKLLIQFQNNGVVDDSQLPKDRFSAERLKGVDSTLKIQPAKLEDSAVYLCASSLEGANTGELFFGEGSRLTVL.

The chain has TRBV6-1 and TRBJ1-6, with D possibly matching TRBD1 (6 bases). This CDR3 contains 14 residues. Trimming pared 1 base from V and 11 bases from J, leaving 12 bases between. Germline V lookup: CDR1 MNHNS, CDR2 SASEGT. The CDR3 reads CASSEGTASPPLHF. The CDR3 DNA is TGTGCCAGCAGTGAAGGGACAGCGTCCCCACCCCTCCACTTT.

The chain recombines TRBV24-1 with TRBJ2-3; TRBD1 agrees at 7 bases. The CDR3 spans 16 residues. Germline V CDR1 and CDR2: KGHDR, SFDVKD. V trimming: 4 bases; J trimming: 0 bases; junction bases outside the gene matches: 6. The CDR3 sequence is CATSDRGQASTDTQYF. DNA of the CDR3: TGTGCCACCAGTGACCGAGGACAGGCAAGCACAGATACGCAGTATTTT.

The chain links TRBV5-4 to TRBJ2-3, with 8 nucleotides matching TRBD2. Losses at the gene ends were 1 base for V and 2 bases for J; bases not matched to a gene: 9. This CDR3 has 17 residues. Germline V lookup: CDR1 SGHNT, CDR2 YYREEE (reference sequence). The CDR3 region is CASSLRISGVPTDTQYF. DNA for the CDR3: TGTGCCAGCAGCTTGCGGATTAGCGGGGTTCCCACAGATACGCAGTATTTT.

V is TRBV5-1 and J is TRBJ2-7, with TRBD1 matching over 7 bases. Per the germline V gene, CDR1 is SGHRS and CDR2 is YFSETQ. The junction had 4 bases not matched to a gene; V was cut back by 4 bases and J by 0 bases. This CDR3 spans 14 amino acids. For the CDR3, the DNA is TGCGCCAGCAGCCAGGGGACAGACTCCTACGAGCAGTACTTC. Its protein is CASSQGTDSYEQYF. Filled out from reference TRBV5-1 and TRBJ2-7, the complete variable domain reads KAGVTQTPRYLIKTRGQQVTLSCSPISGHRSVSWYQQTPGQGLQFLFEYFSETQRNKGNFPGRFSGRQFSNSRSEMNVSTLELGDSALYLCASSQGTDSYEQYFGPGTRLTVT.

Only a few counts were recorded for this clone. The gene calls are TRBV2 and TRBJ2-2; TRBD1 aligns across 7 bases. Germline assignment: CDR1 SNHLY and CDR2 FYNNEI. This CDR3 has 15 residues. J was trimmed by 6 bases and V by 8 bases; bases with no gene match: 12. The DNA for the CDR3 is TGTGCCAGCGGAACTGAGCAGGGGGTTGCCGGGGAGCTGTTTTTT. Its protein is CASGTEQGVAGELFF.

CDR3 loop: CASSSVGSTNEKLFF. The CDR3 nucleotides read TGCGCCAGCAGCTCGGTGGGCAGCACTAATGAAAAACTGTTTTTT. V gene TRBV5-1 combines with J gene TRBJ1-4; unclear D gene. Germline loops: CDR1 SGHRS, CDR2 YFSETQ. The V end lost 3 bases, the J end lost 2 bases, and 11 bases lay between the germline ends. The CDR3 runs to 15 residues.

CDR3 region: CASRGGFHEQYF. CDR3 nucleotide sequence: TGTGCCAGCAGAGGGGGCTTCCACGAGCAGTACTTC. The rearrangement links TRBV19 to TRBJ2-7, with 7 nucleotides matching TRBD1. CDR3 length: 12 amino acids. Germline CDR1 and CDR2: LNHDA and SQIVND (reference sequence). V shed 9 bases, J shed 5 bases, and the junction held 7 bases outside the gene matches.

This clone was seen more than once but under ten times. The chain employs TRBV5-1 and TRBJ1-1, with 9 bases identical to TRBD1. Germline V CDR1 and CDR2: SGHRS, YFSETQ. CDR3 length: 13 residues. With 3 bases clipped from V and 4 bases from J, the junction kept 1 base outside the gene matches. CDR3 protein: CASSWTGATEAFF. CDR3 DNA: TGCGCCAGCAGCTGGACAGGGGCCACTGAAGCTTTCTTT.

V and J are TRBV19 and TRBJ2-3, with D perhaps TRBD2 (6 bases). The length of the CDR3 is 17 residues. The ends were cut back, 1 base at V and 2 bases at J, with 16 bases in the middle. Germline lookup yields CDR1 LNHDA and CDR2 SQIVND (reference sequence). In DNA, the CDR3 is TGTGCCAGTAGTATAGGACTCGGGGGAGCCACCACAGATACGCAGTATTTT. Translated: CASSIGLGGATTDTQYF.

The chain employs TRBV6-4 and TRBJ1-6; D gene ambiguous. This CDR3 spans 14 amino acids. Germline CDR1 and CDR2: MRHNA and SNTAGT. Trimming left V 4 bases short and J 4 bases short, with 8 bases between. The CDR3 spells CASSGTAYNSPLHF. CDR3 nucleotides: TGTGCCAGCAGTGGAACAGCTTATAATTCACCCCTCCACTTT.

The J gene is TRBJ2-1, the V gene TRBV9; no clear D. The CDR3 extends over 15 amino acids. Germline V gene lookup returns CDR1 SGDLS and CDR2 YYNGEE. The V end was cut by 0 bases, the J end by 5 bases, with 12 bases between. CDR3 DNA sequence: TGTGCCAGCAGCGTAGGAAAGAGTCACCACAATGAGCAGTTCTTC. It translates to CASSVGKSHHNEQFF.

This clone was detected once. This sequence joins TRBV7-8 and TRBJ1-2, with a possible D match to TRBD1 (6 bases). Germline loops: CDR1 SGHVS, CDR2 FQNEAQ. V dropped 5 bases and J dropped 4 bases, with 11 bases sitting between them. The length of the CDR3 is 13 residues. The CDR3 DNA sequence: TGTGCCAGCAGCGAACAGGGCTCCTATGGCTACACCTTC. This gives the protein CASSEQGSYGYTF.

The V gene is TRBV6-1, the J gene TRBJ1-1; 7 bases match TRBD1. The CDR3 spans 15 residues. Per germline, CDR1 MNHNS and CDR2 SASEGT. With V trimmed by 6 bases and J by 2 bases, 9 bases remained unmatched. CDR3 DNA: TGTGCCAGCAGCCGAAACACAGGGGAAAACACTGAAGCTTTCTTT. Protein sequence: CASSRNTGENTEAFF.

CDR3 region: CASSLTGGAGTDTQYF. In DNA form, the CDR3 reads TGCGCCAGCAGCTTAACAGGGGGCGCTGGCACAGATACGCAGTATTTT. The chain recombines TRBV5-1 with TRBJ2-3; 9 nucleotides agree with TRBD1. J lost 1 base, V lost 2 bases, and 5 bases had no gene match. The germline gives CDR1 SGHRS, CDR2 YFSETQ. This CDR3 contains 16 residues.

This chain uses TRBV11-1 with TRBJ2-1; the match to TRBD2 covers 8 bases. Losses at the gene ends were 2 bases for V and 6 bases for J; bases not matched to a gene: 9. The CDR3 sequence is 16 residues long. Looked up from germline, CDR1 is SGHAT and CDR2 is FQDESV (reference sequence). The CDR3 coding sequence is TGTGCCAGCAGCTTATTCAGGGTAGCGGGGTTCAATGAGCAGTTCTTC. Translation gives CASSLFRVAGFNEQFF.

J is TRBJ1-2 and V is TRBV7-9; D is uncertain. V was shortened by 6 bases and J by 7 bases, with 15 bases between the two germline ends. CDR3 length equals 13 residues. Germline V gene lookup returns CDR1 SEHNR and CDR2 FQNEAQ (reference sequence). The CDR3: CASSYGQDGGYTF. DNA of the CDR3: TGTGCCAGCAGTTATGGCCAGGATGGTGGCTACACCTTC.

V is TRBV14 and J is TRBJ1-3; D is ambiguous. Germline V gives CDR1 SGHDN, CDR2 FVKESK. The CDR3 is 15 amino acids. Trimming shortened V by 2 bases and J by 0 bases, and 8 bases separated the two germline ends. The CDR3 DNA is TGTGCCAGCAGCCAAAGAGGGCTCTCTGGAAACACCATATATTTT. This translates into CASSQRGLSGNTIYF.

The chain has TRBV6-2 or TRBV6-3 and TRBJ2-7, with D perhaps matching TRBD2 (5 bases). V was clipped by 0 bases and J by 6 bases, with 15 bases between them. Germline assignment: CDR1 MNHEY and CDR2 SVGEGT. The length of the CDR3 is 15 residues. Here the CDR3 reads CASSYSVAGPSEQYF. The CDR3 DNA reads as TGTGCCAGCAGTTACTCGGTCGCGGGTCCCTCCGAGCAGTACTTC.

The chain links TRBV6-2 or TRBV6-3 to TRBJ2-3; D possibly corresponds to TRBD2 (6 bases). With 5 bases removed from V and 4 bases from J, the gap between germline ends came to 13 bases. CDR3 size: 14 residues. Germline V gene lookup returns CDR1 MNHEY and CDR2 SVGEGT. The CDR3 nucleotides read TGTGCCAGCAGTCTCCGGACTATTCCAGATACGCAGTATTTT. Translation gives CASSLRTIPDTQYF.

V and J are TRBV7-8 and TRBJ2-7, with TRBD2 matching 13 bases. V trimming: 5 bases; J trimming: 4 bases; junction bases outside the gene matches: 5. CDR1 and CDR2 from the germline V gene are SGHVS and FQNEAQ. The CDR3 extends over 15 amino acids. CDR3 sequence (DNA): TGTGCCAGCAGCCCCCGGACTAGCGGGGGTTACGAGCAGTACTTC. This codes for CASSPRTSGGYEQYF.

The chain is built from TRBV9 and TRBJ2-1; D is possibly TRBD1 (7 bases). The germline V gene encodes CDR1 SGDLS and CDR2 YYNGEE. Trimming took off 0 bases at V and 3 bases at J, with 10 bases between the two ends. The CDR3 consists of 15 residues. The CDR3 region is CASSVGRGDYNEQFF. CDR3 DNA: TGTGCCAGCAGCGTAGGCAGGGGGGACTACAATGAGCAGTTCTTC.